These 5 T cell receptor beta chains were all obtained from the same sample, sequenced in a study of T cell responses to AZD1222 COVID-19 vaccine. Sequencing was performed with immunoSEQ multiplex PCR; in TCRdb, only in-frame clones are kept and a portion is missing. The sample lists about 150,000 clones, just over 90% occurring once. The material sequenced was peripheral blood, taken 28 days after the second AZD1222 dose. These receptors were obtained from an adult who received the AZD1222 COVID-19 vaccine.

The rearrangement uses TRBV19 and TRBJ1-6, with D tentatively TRBD1 (6 bases). Germline V CDR1 and CDR2: LNHDA, SQIVND (reference sequence). CDR3 length equals 15 residues. V lost 1 base and J lost 6, with 10 bases in between. CDR3 in amino acids: CASSIGGGVNSPLHF. CDR3 in DNA: TGTGCCAGTAGTATAGGAGGGGGGGTTAATTCACCCCTCCACTTT.

DNA for the CDR3: TGTGCCAGCAGCTTGGGTACGGGAGGGACCCACTACACAGATACGCAGTATTTT. It specifies CASSLGTGGTHYTDTQYF. The chain recombines TRBV11-2 with TRBJ2-3, with 8 bases that match TRBD2. V trimming: 3 bases; J trimming: 2 bases; junction bases outside the gene matches: 13. Germline V lookup: CDR1 SGHAT, CDR2 FQNNGV. The CDR3 is made up of 18 amino acids.

This sequence joins TRBV18 and TRBJ1-4, with no clear D. This CDR3 has 14 amino acids. V lost 6 bases and J 5 bases, leaving 13 bases between the germline ends. From germline, CDR1 is KGHSH and CDR2 LQKENI. The CDR3 DNA follows: TGTGCCAGCTCTCCGCAGTCCGGAAATGAAAAACTGTTTTTT. Its translation is CASSPQSGNEKLFF.

This sequence joins TRBV7-7 and TRBJ2-5, with D perhaps matching TRBD1 or TRBD2 (5 bases each). The CDR3 consists of 16 residues. CDR1 is SSHAT, CDR2 FNYEAQ, per germline (reference sequence). V dropped 2 bases and J dropped 5 bases, with 18 bases sitting between them. CDR3 residues: CASSLSPGLISETQYF. The CDR3 nucleotides are TGTGCCAGCAGCTTATCCCCGGGGCTTATTTCGGAGACCCAGTACTTC.

The rearrangement uses TRBV19 and TRBJ1-6, with 8 nucleotides matching TRBD1. Germline V gives CDR1 LNHDA, CDR2 SQIVND (reference sequence). The CDR3 consists of 13 residues. J lost 6 bases, V lost 8 bases, and 3 bases had no gene match. CDR3 region: CASVGQGNSPLHF. The DNA for the CDR3 is TGTGCCAGTGTCGGACAGGGTAATTCACCCCTCCACTTT.